This TCR beta chain was sequenced in a study of blood T cell repertoires in COVID-19. For the study at large: The origin of the acute and convalescent COVID-19 samples was the United States, Italy and Spain. From T cells, B-cell-depleted T cells, or PBMCs came the material, which was cDNA or gDNA.

Trimming took off 0 bases at V and 1 base at J, with 9 bases between the two ends. Per the germline V gene, CDR1 is SGHNT and CDR2 is YENEEA. The CDR3 is 15 residues long. Recruited during active infection, patients (from Seattle) were subsequently followed longitudinally. Authors' methods: Amplification of reference gene primers was used by the study to estimate nucleated cell counts. The data were produced by immunoSEQ multiplex PCR, yet TCRdb's version contains in-frame clones alone and is incomplete. Clonal size and the V and J genes are those of that table, whereas D and trimming came from the DNA. The sample carries a few hundred thousand clones, over 80% recorded once.

The TCR was taken from a woman aged 70-85 years with COVID-19, enrolled during active disease. The rearrangement uses TRBV11-3 and TRBJ1-1, with D maybe TRBD1 (5 bases). Sequences were obtained from peripheral blood. CDR3 nucleotide sequence: TGTGCCAGCAGCTTAGATGGGGCACCGAACACTGAAGCTTTCTTT. Translation gives CASSLDGAPNTEAFF.